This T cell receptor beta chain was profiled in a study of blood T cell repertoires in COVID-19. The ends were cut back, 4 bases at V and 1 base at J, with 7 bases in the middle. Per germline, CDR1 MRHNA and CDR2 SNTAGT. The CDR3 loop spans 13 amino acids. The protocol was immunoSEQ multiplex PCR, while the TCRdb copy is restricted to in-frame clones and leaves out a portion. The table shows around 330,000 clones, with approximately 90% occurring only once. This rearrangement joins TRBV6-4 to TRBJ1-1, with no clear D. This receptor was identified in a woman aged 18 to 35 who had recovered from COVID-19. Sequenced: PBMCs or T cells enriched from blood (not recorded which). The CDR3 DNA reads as TGTGCCAGCAGTGTGGAGGGGAACACTGAAGCTTTCTTT. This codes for CASSVEGNTEAFF.